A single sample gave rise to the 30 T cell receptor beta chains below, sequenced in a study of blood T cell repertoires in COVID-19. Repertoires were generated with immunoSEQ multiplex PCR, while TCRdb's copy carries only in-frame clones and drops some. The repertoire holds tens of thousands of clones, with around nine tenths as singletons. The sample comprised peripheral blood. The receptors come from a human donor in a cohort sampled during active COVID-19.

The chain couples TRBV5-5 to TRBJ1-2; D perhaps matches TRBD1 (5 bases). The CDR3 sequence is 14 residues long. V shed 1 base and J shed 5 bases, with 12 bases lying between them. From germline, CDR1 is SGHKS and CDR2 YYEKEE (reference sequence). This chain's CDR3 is CASSLISGVYGYTF. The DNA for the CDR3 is TGTGCCAGCAGCTTGATTTCGGGGGTATATGGCTACACCTTC.

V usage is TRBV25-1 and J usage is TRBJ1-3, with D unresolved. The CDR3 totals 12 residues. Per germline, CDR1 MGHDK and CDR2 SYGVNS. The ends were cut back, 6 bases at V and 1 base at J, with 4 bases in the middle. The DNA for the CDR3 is TGTGCCAGCAGCCCATCTGGAAACACCATATATTTT. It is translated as CASSPSGNTIYF.

CDR3 residues: CASRDLGSNQPQHF. CDR3 in DNA: TGTGCCAGCAGGGACTTGGGTAGCAATCAGCCCCAGCATTTT. This chain connects TRBV6-5 to TRBJ1-5; D not certain. CDR1 and CDR2 (germline): MNHEY, SVGAGI. Trimming removed 6 bases at V and 0 bases at J, with 9 bases between. This CDR3 region has 14 residues.

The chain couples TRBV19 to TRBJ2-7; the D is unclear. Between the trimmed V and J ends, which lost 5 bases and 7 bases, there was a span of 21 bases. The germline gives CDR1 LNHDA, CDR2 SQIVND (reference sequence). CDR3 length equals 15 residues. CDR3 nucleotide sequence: TGTGCCAGTAGTCTTCATGACTCGCGATCGCGGGAGCAGTACTTC. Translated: CASSLHDSRSREQYF.

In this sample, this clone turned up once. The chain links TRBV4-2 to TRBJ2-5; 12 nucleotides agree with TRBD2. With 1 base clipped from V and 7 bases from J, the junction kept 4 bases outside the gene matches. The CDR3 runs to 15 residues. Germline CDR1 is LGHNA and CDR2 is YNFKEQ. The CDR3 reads CASSQASGGAGTQYF. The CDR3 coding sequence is TGTGCCAGCAGCCAAGCTAGCGGGGGGGCCGGGACCCAGTACTTC.

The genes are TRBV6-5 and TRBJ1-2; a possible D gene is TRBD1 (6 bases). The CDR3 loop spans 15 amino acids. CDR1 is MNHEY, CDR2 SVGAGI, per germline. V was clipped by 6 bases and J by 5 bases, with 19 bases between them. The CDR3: CASSLGIQGRYGYTF. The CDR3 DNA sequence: TGTGCCAGCAGCCTCGGGATACAGGGACGGTATGGCTACACCTTC.

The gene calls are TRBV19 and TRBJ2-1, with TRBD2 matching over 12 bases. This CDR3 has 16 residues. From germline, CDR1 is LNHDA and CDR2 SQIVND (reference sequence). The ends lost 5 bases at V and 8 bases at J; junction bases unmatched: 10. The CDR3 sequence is CASSLLAGGQGDEQFF. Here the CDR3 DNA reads TGTGCCAGTAGTTTACTAGCGGGGGGCCAGGGTGATGAGCAGTTCTTC.

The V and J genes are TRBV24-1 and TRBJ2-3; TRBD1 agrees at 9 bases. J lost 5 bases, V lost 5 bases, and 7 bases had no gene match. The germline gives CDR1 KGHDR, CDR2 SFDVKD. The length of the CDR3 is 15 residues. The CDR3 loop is CATSGGTGLGDTQYF. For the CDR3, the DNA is TGTGCCACCAGTGGTGGGACAGGGCTAGGAGATACGCAGTATTTT.

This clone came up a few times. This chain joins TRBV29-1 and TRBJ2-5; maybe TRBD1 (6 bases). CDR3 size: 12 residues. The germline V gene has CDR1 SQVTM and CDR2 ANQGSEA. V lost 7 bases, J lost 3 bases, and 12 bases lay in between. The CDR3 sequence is CSARQDKETQYF. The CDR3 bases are TGCAGCGCCAGACAGGATAAAGAGACCCAGTACTTC.

Here the CDR3 reads CASGGGGGGNTIYF. As DNA, the CDR3 is TGTGCCAGTGGAGGCGGGGGAGGAGGAAACACCATATATTTT. J is TRBJ1-3 and V is TRBV9; D possibly corresponds to TRBD1 (5 bases). The CDR3 totals 14 residues. The germline gives CDR1 SGDLS, CDR2 YYNGEE. The V gene lost 8 bases and the J gene lost 4 bases, with 16 bases spanning the gap.

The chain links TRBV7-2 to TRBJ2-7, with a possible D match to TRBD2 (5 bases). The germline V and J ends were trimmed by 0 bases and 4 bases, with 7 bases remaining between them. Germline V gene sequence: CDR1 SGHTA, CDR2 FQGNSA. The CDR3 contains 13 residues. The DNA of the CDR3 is TGTGCCAGCAGCTTAGCGGAGGAGTACGAGCAGTACTTC. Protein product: CASSLAEEYEQYF.

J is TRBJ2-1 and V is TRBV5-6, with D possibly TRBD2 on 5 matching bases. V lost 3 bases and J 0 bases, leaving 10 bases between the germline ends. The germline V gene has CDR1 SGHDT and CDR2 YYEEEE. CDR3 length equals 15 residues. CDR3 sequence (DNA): TGTGCCAGCAGCTGGAGGAGGAGCTCCTACAATGAGCAGTTCTTC. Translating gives CASSWRRSSYNEQFF.

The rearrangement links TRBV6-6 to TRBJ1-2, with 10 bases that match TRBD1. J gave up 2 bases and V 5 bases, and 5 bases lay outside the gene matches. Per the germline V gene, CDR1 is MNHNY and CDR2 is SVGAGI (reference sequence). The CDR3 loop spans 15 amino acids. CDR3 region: CASSSRDRGNYGYTF. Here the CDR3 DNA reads TGTGCCAGCAGTAGCCGGGACAGGGGCAACTATGGCTACACCTTC.

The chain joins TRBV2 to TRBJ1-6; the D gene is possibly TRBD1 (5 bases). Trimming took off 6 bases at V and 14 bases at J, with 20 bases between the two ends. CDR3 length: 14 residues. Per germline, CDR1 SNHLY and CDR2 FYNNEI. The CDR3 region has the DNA TGTGCCAGCAGCCCGGGACTAGCCAAGGGCACCCTCCACTTT. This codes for CASSPGLAKGTLHF.

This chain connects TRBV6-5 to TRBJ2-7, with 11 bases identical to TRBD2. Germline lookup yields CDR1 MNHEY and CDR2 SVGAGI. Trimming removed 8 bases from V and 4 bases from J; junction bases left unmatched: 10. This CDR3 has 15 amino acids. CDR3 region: CASVTGTSGSYEQYF. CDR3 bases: TGTGCCAGCGTAACCGGGACTAGCGGTTCTTACGAGCAGTACTTC.

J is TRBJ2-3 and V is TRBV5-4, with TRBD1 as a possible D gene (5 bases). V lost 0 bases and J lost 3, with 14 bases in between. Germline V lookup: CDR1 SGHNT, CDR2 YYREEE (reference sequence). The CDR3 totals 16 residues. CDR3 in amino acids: CASSLGAGLFTDTQYF. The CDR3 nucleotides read TGTGCCAGCAGCTTGGGGGCAGGGTTGTTTACAGATACGCAGTATTTT.

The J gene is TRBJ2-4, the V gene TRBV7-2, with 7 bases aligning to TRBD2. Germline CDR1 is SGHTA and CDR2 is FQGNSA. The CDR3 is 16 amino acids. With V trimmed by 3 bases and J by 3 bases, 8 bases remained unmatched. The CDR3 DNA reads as TGTGCCAGCAGCTTCGGGGGGTTTAGCGGCAAAAACATTCAGTACTTC. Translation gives CASSFGGFSGKNIQYF.

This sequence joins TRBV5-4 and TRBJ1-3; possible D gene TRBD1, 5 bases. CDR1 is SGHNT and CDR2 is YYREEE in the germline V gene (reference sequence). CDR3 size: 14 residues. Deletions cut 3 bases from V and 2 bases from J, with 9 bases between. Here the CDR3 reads CASSSGGTGNTIYF. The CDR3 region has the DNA TGTGCCAGCAGCTCGGGGGGAACTGGAAACACCATATATTTT. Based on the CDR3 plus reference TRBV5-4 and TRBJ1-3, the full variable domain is ETGVTQSPTHLIKTRGQQVTLRCSSQSGHNTVSWYQQALGQGPQFIFQYYREEENGRGNFPPRFSGLQFPNYSSELNVNALELDDSALYLCASSSGGTGNTIYFGEGSWLTVV.

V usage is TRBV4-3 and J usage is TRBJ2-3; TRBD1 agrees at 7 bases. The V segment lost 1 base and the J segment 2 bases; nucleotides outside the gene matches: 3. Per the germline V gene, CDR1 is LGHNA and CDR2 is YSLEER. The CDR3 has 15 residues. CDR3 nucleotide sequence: TGCGCCAGCAGCCAAGGGGACAGACTCACAGATACGCAGTATTTT. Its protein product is CASSQGDRLTDTQYF.

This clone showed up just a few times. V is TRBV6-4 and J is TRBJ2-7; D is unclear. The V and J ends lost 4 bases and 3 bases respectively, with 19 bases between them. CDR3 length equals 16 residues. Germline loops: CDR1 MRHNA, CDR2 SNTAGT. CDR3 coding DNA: TGTGCCAGCAGTGTCATGATTTGTAGTCTGAGCTACGAGCAGTACTTC. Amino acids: CASSVMICSLSYEQYF.

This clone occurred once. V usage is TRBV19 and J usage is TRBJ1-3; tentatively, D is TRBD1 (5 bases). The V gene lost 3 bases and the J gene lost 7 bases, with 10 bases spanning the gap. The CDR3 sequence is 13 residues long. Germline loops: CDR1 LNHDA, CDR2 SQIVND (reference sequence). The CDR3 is CASSIGRDNTIYF. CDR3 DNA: TGTGCCAGTAGTATCGGGAGGGACAACACCATATATTTT.

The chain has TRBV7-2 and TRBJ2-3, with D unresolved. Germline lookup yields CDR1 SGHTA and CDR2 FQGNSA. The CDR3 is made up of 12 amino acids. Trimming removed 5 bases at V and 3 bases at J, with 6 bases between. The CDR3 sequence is CASSTGTDTQYF. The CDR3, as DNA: TGTGCCAGCAGCACCGGGACAGATACGCAGTATTTT.

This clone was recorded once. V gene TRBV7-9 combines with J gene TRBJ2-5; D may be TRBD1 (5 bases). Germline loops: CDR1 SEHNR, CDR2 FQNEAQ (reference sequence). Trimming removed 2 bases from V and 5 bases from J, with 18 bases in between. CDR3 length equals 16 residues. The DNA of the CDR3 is TGTGCCAGCAGCTTATACAGGACCGCATCGCGGGAGACCCAGTACTTC. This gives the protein CASSLYRTASRETQYF.

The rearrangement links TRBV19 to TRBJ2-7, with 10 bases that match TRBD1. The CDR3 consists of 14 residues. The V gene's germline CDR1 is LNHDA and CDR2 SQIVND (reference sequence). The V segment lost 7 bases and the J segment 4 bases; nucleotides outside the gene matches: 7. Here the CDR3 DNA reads TGTGCCAGTACCCCGACAGGGGGCATATACGAGCAGTACTTC. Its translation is CASTPTGGIYEQYF. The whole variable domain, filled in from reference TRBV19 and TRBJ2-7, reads DGGITQSPKYLFRKEGQNVTLSCEQNLNHDAMYWYRQDPGQGLRLIYYSQIVNDFQKGDIAEGYSVSREKKESFPLTVTSAQKNPTAFYLCASTPTGGIYEQYFGPGTRLTVT.

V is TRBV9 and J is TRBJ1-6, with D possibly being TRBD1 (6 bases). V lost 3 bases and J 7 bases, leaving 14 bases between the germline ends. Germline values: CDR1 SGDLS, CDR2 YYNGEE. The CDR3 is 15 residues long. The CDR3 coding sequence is TGTGCCAGCAGCGGCTTACAGGGCTTGAATTCACCCCTCCACTTT. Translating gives CASSGLQGLNSPLHF.

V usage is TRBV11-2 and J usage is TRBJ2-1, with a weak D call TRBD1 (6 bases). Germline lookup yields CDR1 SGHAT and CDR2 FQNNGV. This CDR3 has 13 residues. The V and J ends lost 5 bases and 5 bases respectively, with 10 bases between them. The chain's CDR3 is CASSPGQNNEQFF. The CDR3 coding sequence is TGTGCCAGCAGCCCCGGACAGAACAATGAGCAGTTCTTC.

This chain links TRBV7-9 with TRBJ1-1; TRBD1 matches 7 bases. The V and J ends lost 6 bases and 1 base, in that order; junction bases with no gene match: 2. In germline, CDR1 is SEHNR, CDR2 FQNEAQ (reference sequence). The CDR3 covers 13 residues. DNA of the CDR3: TGTGCCAGCAGGAGACAGGGGAACACTGAAGCTTTCTTT. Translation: CASRRQGNTEAFF.

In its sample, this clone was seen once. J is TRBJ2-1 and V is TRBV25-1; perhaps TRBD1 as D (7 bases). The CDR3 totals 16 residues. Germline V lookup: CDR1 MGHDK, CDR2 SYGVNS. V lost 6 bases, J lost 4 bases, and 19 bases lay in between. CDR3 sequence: CASRAQGGRYYNEQFF. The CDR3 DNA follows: TGTGCCAGCAGGGCCCAGGGGGGCCGGTATTACAATGAGCAGTTCTTC.

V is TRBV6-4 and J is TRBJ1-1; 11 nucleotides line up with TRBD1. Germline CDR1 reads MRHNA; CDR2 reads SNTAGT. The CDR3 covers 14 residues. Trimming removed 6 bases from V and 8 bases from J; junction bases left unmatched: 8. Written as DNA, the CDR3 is TGTGCCAGCAGGGAGGGACAGGGGGTAAGGGAAGCTTTCTTT. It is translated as CASREGQGVREAFF.

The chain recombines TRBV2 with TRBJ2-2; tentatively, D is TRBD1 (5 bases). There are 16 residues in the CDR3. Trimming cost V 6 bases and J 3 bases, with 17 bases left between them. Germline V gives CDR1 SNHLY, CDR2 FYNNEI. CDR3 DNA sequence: TGTGCCAGCAGAGCAGGGCCCAACATAGACACCGGGGAGCTGTTTTTT. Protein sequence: CASRAGPNIDTGELFF.